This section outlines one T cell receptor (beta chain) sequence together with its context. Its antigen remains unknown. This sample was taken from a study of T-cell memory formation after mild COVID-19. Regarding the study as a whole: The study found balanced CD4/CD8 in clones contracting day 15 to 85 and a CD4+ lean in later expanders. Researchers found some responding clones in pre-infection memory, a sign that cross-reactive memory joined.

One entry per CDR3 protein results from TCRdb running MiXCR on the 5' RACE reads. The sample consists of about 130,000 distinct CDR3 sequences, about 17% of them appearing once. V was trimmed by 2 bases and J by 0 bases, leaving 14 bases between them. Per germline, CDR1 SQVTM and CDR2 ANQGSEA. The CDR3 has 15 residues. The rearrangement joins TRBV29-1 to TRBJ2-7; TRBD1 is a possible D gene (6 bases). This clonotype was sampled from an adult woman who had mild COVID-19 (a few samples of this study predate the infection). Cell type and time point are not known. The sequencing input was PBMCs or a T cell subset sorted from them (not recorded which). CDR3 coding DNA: TGCAGCGTTGAATCCGAGGGGGACACCTCCTACGAGCAGTACTTC. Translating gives CSVESEGDTSYEQYF.